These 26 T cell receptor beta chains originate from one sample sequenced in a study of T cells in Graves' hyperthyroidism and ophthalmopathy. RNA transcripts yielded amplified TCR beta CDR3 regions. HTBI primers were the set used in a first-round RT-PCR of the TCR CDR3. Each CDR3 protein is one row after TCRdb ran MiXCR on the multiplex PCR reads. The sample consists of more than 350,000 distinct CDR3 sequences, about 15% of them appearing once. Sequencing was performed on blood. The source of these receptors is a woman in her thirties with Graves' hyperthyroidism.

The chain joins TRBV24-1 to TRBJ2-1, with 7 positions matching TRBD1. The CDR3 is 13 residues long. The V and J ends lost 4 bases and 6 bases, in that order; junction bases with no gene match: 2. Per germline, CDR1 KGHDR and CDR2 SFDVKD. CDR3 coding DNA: TGTGCCACCAGTGAATCAGGGGGCAATGAGCAGTTCTTC. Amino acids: CATSESGGNEQFF.

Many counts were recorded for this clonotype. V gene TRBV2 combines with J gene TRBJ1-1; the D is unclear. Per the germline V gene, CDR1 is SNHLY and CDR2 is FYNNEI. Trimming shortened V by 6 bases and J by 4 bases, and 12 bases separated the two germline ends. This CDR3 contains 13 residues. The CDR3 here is CASRRLVGTEAFF. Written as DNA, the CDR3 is TGTGCCAGCAGGAGGTTGGTGGGCACTGAAGCTTTCTTT.

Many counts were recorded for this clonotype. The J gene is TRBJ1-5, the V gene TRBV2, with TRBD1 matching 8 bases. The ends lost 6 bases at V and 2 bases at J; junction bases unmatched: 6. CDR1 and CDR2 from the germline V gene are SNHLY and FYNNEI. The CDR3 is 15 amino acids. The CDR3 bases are TGTGCCAGCAGGAAGGACAGGGTCGGCAATCAGCCCCAGCATTTT. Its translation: CASRKDRVGNQPQHF.

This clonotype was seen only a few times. The CDR3 coding sequence is TGTGCCAGCAGTCCCGTGGGGGGGGGCCACACAGATACGCAGTATTTT. Protein product: CASSPVGGGHTDTQYF. The chain combines TRBV28 with TRBJ2-3; possibly TRBD2 for D (7 bases). This CDR3 contains 16 residues. Germline V gives CDR1 MDHEN, CDR2 SYDVKM. The V and J ends lost 5 bases and 2 bases respectively, with 17 bases between them.

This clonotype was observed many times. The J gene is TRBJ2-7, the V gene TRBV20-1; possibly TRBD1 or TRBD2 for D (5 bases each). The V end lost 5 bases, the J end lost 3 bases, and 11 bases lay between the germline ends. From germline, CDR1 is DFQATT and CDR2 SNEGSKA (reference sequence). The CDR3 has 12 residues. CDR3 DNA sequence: TGCAGTGCTTCCGGGACCTTCTACGAGCAGTACTTC. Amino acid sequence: CSASGTFYEQYF.

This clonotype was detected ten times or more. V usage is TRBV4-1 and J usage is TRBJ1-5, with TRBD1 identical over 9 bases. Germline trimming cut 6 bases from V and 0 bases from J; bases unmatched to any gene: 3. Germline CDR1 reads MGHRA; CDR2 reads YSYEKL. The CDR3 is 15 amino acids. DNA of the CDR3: TGCGCCAGCAGGGGGACAGGGAATAGCAATCAGCCCCAGCATTTT. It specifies CASRGTGNSNQPQHF.

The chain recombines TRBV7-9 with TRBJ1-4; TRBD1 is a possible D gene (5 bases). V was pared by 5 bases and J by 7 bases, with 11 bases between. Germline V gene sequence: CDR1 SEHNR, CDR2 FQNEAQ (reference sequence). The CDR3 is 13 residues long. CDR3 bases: TGTGCCAGCAGCCCCGCAAGGGGTGAAAAACTGTTTTTT. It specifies CASSPARGEKLFF.

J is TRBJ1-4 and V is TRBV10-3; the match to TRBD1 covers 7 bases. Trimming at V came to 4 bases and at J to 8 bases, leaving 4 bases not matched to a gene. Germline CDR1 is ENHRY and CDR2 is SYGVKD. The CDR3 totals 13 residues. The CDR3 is CAISGQGGEKLFF. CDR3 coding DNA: TGTGCCATCAGTGGTCAGGGGGGAGAAAAACTGTTTTTT.

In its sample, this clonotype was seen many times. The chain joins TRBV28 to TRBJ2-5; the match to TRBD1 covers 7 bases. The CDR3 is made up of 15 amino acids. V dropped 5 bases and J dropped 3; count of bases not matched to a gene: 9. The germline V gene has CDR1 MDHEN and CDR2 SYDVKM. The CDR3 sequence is CASSLPSTGKETQYF. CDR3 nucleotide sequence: TGTGCCAGCAGTCTCCCCTCGACAGGGAAAGAGACCCAGTACTTC. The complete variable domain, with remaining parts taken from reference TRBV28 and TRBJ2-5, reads DVKVTQSSRYLVKRTGEKVFLECVQDMDHENMFWYRQDPGLGLRLIYFSYDVKMKEKGDIPEGYSVSREKKERFSLILESASTNQTSMYLCASSLPSTGKETQYFGPGTRLLVL.

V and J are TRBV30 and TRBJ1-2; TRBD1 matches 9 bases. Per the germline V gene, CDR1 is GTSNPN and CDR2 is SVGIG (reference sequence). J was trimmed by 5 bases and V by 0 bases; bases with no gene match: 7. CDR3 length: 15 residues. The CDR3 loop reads CAWSVYRGQGYGYTF. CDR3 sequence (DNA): TGTGCCTGGAGTGTTTACAGGGGGCAGGGGTATGGCTACACCTTC.

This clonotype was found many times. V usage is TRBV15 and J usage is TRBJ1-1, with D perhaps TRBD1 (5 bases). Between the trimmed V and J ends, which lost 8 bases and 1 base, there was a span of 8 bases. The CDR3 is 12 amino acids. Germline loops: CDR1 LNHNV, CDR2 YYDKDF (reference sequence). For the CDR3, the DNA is TGTGCCACCTCGACAGCGAACACTGAAGCTTTCTTT. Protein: CATSTANTEAFF.

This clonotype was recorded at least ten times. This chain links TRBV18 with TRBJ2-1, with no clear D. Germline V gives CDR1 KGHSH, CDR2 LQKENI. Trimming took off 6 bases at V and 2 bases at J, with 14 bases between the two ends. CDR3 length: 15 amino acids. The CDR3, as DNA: TGTGCCAGCTCTTTCGGCCCCCCGGCCTACAATGAGCAGTTCTTC. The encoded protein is CASSFGPPAYNEQFF.

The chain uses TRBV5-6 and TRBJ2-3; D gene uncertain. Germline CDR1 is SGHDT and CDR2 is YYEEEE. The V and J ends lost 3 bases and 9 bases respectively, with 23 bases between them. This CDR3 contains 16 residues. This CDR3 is CASSSSLRSREDTQYF. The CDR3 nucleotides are TGTGCCAGCAGCTCGAGCCTTCGATCCCGAGAAGACACGCAGTATTTT.

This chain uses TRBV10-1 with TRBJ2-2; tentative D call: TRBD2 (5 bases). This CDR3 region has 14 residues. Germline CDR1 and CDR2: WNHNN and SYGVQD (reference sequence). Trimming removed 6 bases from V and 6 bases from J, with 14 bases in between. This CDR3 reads CASSPVGVAGELFF. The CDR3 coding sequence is TGCGCCAGCAGCCCGGTCGGGGTGGCCGGGGAGCTGTTTTTT.

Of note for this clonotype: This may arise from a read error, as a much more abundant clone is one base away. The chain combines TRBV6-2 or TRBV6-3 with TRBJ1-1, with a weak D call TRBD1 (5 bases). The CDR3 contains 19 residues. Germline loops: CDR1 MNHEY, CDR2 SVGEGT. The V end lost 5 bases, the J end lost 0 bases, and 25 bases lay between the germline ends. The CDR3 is CASSNRDGGLGGMNTEAFF. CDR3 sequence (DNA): TGTGCCAGCAGTAACCGGGACGGTGGCCTGGGGGGGATGAACACTGAAGCTTTCTTT.

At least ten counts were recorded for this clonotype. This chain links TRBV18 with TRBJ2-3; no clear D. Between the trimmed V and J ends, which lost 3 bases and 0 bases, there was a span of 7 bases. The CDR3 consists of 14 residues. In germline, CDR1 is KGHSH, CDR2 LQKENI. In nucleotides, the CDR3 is TGTGCCAGCTCACCTGAGGTTAGCACAGATACGCAGTATTTT. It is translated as CASSPEVSTDTQYF.

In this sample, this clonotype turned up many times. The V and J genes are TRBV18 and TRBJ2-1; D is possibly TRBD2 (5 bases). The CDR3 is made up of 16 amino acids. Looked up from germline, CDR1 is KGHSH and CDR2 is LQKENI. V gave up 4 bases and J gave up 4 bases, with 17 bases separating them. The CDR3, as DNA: TGTGCCAGCTCACGAGCTAGCCACATAACTTACAATGAGCAGTTCTTC. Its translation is CASSRASHITYNEQFF.

CDR3 amino acids: CASKGQIVNEQFF. CDR3 coding DNA: TGTGCCAGCAAGGGGCAGATCGTCAATGAGCAGTTCTTC. V gene TRBV2 combines with J gene TRBJ2-1, with a weak D call TRBD1 (5 bases). The germline V gene has CDR1 SNHLY and CDR2 FYNNEI. CDR3 length equals 13 residues. The V and J ends lost 7 bases and 6 bases respectively, with 13 bases between them. Full variable domain (outside the CDR3, taken from reference TRBV2 and TRBJ2-1): EPEVTQTPSHQVTQMGQEVILRCVPISNHLYFYWYRQILGQKVEFLVSFYNNEISEKSEIFDDQFSVERPDGSNFTLKIRSTKLEDSAMYFCASKGQIVNEQFFGPGTRLTVL.

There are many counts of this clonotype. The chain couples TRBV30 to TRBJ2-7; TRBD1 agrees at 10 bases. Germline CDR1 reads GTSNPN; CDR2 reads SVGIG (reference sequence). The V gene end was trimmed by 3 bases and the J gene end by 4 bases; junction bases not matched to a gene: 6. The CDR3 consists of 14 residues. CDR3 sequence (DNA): TGTGCCTGGAGCTCCGGGACAGGGGATTACGAGCAGTACTTC. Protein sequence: CAWSSGTGDYEQYF. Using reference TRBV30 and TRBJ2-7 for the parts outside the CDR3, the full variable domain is SQTIHQWPATLVQPVGSPLSLECTVEGTSNPNLYWYRQAAGRGLQLLFYSVGIGQISSEVPQNLSASRPQDRQFILSSKKLLLSDSGFYLCAWSSGTGDYEQYFGPGTRLTVT.

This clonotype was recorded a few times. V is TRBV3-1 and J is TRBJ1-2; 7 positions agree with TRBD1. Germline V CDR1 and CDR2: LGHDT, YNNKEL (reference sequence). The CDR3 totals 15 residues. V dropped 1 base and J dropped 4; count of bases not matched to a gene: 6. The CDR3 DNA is TGTGCCAGCAGCCAAGGAGGGGGCGCCGGCTATGGCTACACCTTC. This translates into CASSQGGGAGYGYTF.

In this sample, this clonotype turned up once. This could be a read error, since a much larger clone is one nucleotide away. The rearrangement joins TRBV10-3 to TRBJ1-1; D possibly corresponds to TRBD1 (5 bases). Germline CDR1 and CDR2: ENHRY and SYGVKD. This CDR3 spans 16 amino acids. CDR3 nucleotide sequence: TGTGCCATCAGTGACGGGGGTGGCCTCGGTCGCACTGAAGCTTCCTTT. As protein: CAISDGGGLGRTEASF.

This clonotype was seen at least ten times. The CDR3 spells CASSLRAGSSYEQYF. Here the CDR3 DNA reads TGTGCCAGCAGCTTAAGGGCAGGGAGCTCCTACGAGCAGTACTTC. The chain couples TRBV7-8 to TRBJ2-7; D is possibly TRBD1 or TRBD2 (5 bases each). The CDR3 consists of 15 residues. Trimming took off 2 bases at V and 0 bases at J, with 11 bases between the two ends. The germline V gene has CDR1 SGHVS and CDR2 FQNEAQ.

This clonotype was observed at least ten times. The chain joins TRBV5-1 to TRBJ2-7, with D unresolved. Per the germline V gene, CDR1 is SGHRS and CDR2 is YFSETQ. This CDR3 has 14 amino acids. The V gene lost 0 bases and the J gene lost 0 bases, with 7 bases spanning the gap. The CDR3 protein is CASSLALSSYEQYF. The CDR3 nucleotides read TGCGCCAGCAGCTTGGCCCTGAGCTCCTACGAGCAGTACTTC.

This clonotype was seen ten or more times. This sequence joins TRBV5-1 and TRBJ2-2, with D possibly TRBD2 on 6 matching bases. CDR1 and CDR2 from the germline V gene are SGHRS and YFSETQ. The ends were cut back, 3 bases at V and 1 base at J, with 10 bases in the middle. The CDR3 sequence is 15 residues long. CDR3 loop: CASSSGTLNTGELFF. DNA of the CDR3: TGCGCCAGCAGCTCCGGGACTCTGAACACCGGGGAGCTGTTTTTT.

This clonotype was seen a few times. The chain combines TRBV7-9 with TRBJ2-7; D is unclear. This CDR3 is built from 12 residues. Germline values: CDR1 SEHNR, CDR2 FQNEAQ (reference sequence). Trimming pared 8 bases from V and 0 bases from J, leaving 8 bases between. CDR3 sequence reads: CASDTASYEQYF. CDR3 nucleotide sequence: TGTGCCAGCGATACAGCCTCCTACGAGCAGTACTTC.

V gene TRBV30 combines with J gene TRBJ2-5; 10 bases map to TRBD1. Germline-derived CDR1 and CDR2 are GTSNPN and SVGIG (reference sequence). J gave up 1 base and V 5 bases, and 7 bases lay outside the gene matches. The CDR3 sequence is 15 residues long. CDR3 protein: CAWGTGTGAQETQYF. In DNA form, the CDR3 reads TGTGCCTGGGGCACCGGGACAGGGGCCCAAGAGACCCAGTACTTC. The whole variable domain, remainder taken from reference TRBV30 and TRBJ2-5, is SQTIHQWPATLVQPVGSPLSLECTVEGTSNPNLYWYRQAAGRGLQLLFYSVGIGQISSEVPQNLSASRPQDRQFILSSKKLLLSDSGFYLCAWGTGTGAQETQYFGPGTRLLVL.